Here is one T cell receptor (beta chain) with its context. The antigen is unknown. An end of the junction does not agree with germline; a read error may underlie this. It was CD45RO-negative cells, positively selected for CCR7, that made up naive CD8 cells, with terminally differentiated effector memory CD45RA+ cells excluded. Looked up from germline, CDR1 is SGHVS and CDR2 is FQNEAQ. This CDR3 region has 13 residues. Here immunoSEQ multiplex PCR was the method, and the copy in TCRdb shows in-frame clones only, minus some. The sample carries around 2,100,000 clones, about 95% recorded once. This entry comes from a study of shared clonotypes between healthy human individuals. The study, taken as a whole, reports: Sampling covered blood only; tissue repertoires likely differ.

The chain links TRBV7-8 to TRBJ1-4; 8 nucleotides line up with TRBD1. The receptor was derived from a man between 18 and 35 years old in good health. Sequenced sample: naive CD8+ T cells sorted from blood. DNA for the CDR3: TGTGCCAGCAGCTTAGGTACAGGGGGTCCGCGTAATTTT. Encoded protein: CASSLGTGGPRNF.